This T cell receptor beta chain was found in a study of blood T cell repertoires in COVID-19. Study at large: The United States, Italy and Spain supplied acute and convalescent COVID-19 samples. Nucleic acid was either cDNA or gDNA, and it came from T cells, B-cell-depleted T cells, or PBMCs.

Original methodology: Using reference gene primer amplification, nucleated cell counts were estimated. Generated by immunoSEQ multiplex PCR, the TCRdb table keeps only in-frame clones and is missing some. V and J calls and clone size are as listed in that table; D and trimming were resolved from the DNA. The table lists some 390,000 clones, more than 70% of them singletons. Seattle's cohort entered during active infection and was followed longitudinally. V shed 4 bases, J shed 2 bases, and the junction held 5 bases outside the gene matches. The CDR3 has 14 amino acids. Germline-derived CDR1 and CDR2 are SGHNT and YYREEE (reference sequence).

This sequence originates from a woman in her sixties with COVID-19, enrolled during active disease. The sample taken for sequencing was peripheral blood. V gene TRBV5-4 combines with J gene TRBJ1-2; TRBD1 aligns across 7 bases. CDR3 loop: CASSMTGKNYGYTF. CDR3 sequence (DNA): TGTGCCAGCAGCATGACAGGGAAAAACTATGGCTACACCTTC.